Listed here is a single TCR beta chain. Germline assignment: CDR1 MNHEY and CDR2 SMNVEV (reference sequence). This CDR3 is 16 amino acids long. Trimming shortened V by 5 bases and J by 6 bases, and 20 bases separated the two germline ends. The data were taken from a study of blood T cell repertoires in COVID-19. Some clones are missing from TCRdb's copy, which holds only in-frame ones; the method was immunoSEQ multiplex PCR. Of about 140,000 clones in the sample, under 90% are singletons; the top ten hold approximately 3.5%. The TCR comes from a man between 65 and 85 years old who had recovered from COVID-19. This chain links TRBV27 with TRBJ2-1; TRBD1 might be the D (6 bases). Sequencing was done on a sample of peripheral blood. The CDR3 sequence is CASSRVSGATGNEQFF. In DNA, the CDR3 is TGTGCCAGCAGTCGGGTCTCCGGGGCGACAGGCAATGAGCAGTTCTTC.